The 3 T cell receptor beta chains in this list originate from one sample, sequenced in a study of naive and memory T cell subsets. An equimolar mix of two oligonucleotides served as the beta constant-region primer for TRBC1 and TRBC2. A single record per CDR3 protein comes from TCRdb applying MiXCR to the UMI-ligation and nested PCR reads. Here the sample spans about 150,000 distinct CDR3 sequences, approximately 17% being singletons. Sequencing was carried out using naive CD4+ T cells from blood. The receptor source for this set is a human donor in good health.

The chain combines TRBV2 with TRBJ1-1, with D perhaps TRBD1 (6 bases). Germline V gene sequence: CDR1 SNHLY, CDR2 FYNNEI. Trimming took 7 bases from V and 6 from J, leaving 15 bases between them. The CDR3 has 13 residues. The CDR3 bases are TGTGCCAGCAATAGGGGGGATCGCCCTGAAGCTTTCTTT. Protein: CASNRGDRPEAFF.

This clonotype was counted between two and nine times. The CDR3 sequence: CASSQRVTRSRGGYNEQFF. The CDR3 region has the DNA TGCGCCAGCAGCCAAAGGGTAACTCGGAGTCGAGGGGGTTACAATGAGCAGTTCTTC. The chain uses TRBV4-1 and TRBJ2-1; possible D gene TRBD1, 6 bases. V was shortened by 2 bases and J by 4 bases, with 24 bases between the two germline ends. Per the germline V gene, CDR1 is MGHRA and CDR2 is YSYEKL. The CDR3 loop spans 19 amino acids.

The CDR3 nucleotides are TGTGCCAGCGGCTCGGGAGGGAACAATGAGCAGTTCTTC. This gives the protein CASGSGGNNEQFF. The rearrangement links TRBV2 to TRBJ2-1; 8 bases agree with TRBD2. V was pared by 8 bases and J by 5 bases, with 5 bases of the junction left unmatched. The CDR3 loop spans 13 amino acids. Germline loops: CDR1 SNHLY, CDR2 FYNNEI. The complete variable domain, with remaining parts taken from reference TRBV2 and TRBJ2-1, reads EPEVTQTPSHQVTQMGQEVILRCVPISNHLYFYWYRQILGQKVEFLVSFYNNEISEKSEIFDDQFSVERPDGSNFTLKIRSTKLEDSAMYFCASGSGGNNEQFFGPGTRLTVL.